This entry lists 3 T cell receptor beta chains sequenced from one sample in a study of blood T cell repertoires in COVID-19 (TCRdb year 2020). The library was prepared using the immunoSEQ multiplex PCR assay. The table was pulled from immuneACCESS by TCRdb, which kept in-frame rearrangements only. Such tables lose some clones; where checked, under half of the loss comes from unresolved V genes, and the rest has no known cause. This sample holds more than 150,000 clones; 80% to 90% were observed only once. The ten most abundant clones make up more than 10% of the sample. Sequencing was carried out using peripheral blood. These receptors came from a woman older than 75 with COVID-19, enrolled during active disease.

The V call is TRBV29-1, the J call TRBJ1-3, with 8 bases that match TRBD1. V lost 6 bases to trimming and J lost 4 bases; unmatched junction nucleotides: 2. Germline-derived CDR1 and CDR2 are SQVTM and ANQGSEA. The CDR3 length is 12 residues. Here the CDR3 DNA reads TGCAGCGTCCGGACAGGGGGAAACACCATATATTTT. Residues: CSVRTGGNTIYF.

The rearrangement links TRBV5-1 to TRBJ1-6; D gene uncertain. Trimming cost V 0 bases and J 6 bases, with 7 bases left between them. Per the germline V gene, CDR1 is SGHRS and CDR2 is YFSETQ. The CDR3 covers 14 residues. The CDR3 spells CASSLGPGNSPLHF. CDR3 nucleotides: TGCGCCAGCAGCTTGGGGCCAGGTAATTCACCCCTCCACTTT. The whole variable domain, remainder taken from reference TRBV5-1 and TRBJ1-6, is KAGVTQTPRYLIKTRGQQVTLSCSPISGHRSVSWYQQTPGQGLQFLFEYFSETQRNKGNFPGRFSGRQFSNSRSEMNVSTLELGDSALYLCASSLGPGNSPLHFGNGTRLTVT.

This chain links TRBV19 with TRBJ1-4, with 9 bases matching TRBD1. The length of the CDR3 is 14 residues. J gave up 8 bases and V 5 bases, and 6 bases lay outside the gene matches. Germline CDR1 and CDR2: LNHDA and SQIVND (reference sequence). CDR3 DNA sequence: TGTGCCAGTAGTCTCGGGACAGGGAGGGAAAAACTGTTTTTT. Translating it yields CASSLGTGREKLFF.